These T cell receptor beta chains were read from a single sample in a study of cytomegalovirus exposure and HLA in healthy donors. Libraries were prepared by immunoSEQ multiplex PCR; TCRdb keeps only in-frame clonotypes and omits some of them. Among about 63,000 clones listed, 65% to 75% were seen once. The specimen was PBMCs. The receptors were gathered from a man in his forties or fifties in good health and CMV-seropositive. Each CDR3 is given with its conserved first and last residue.

v_gene	j_gene	len	CDR3aa
TRBV5-4	TRBJ2-3	13	CASSFGDTDTQYF
TRBV6-5	TRBJ2-5	16	CASSYSALLSSETQYF
TRBV6-5	TRBJ2-1	15	CASSLREGTYNEQFF
TRBV30	TRBJ1-2	12	CAWVTGSHGYTF
TRBV10-1	TRBJ2-6	14	CASTESSGANVLTF
TRBV10-3	TRBJ1-4	14	CAISEQGTNEKLFF
TRBV5-6	TRBJ2-3	14	CASTTGGMVDTQYF
TRBV7-9	TRBJ2-7	11	CASSTYYEQYF
TRBV6-1	TRBJ2-2	17	CASSENTGFANTGELFF
TRBV7-9	TRBJ1-1	14	CASSLPGQKAEAFF
TRBV27	TRBJ2-2	17	CASSFGGAQHLGGELFF
TRBV18	TRBJ1-6	16	CASSPLPGKVNSPLHF
TRBV5-1	TRBJ1-1	15	CASSLTGQGNTEAFF
TRBV5-1	TRBJ1-1	15	CASSLARVENTEAFF
TRBV19	TRBJ1-5	13	CASSMRINQPQHF
TRBV7-3	TRBJ1-5	14	CASSQTGGSQPQHF
TRBV4-3	TRBJ2-3	13	CASSQDVEDTQYF
TRBV28	TRBJ2-2	14	CASSWGQDTGELFF
TRBV5-1	TRBJ1-1	14	CASSPGLMNTEAFF
TRBV15	TRBJ2-5	14	CATSTGDSWETQYF
TRBV10-3	TRBJ1-6	14	CAISESNAGSPLHF
TRBV29-1	TRBJ1-1	13	CSVDDRRNTEAFF
TRBV5-1	TRBJ2-3	15	CASSLVQGTTDTQYF
TRBV11-1	TRBJ1-5	14	CASSATGSNQPQHF
TRBV7-8	TRBJ2-5	15	CASSPRGGTQETQYF
TRBV10-3	TRBJ2-3	16	CAISEYAAGGTDTQYF
TRBV30	TRBJ2-6	15	CAGRDSAAGANVLTF
TRBV27	TRBJ1-5	14	CASSLSGGNQPQHF
TRBV19	TRBJ1-2	14	CASTGASYERGYTF
TRBV27	TRBJ2-7	14	CASMLTSASYEQYF
TRBV7-3	TRBJ2-6	15	CASRFAGVGANVLTF
TRBV7-2	TRBJ2-2	16	CASSPRAGGIVGELFF
TRBV5-4	TRBJ2-3	15	CASSFKGQSTDTQYF
TRBV15	TRBJ1-1	15	CATSRRRDLSTEAFF
TRBV11-2	TRBJ1-5	15	CASSLGTGDNQPQHF
TRBV7-9	TRBJ2-3	13	CASSPRTGDTQYF
TRBV27	TRBJ2-7	14	CASSAGQGTYEQYF
TRBV7-9	TRBJ2-7	16	CASSLPRTGSSYEQYF
TRBV6-1	TRBJ2-1	15	CASSRTSGREDEQFF
TRBV7-9	TRBJ1-1	14	CASSLERGGTEAFF
TRBV30	TRBJ2-1	14	CAWSLGAGGREQFF